Listed here is a single T cell receptor (beta chain). Its specificity is not known. RNA transcripts were the template for amplifying TCR beta CDR3 regions. HTBI primers drove first-round RT-PCR of the TCR CDR3. TCRdb re-called the multiplex PCR reads through MiXCR, storing one row per CDR3 protein. In the table there are roughly 580,000 distinct CDR3 sequences, about 14% of which are singletons. The data stem from a study of T cells in Graves' hyperthyroidism and ophthalmopathy. Study-level results: Stable hyperthyroidism was separated from ophthalmopathy by a model based on 13 V-J features.

This CDR3 has 14 amino acids. Germline CDR1 reads SGHNT; CDR2 reads YENEEA. J was trimmed by 2 bases and V by 8 bases; bases with no gene match: 7. This blood was taken when hyperthyroidism was first diagnosed, before any ophthalmopathy symptoms existed. Out of approximately 10 ml of fresh peripheral blood came the PBMCs. Sequencing used blood. This chain joins TRBV11-3 and TRBJ1-2, with 8 nucleotides matching TRBD1. The TCR originated in a young woman with Graves' hyperthyroidism that later progressed to Graves' ophthalmopathy. Here the CDR3 reads CASDWTGRNYGYTF. CDR3 in DNA: TGTGCCAGCGACTGGACAGGGAGAAACTATGGCTACACCTTC.